The 3 T cell receptor beta chains reported below all come from one sample, sequenced in a study of cytomegalovirus exposure and HLA in healthy donors. Repertoires were generated with immunoSEQ multiplex PCR, while TCRdb's copy carries only in-frame clones and drops some. The sample has 180,000 or so clones, around nine tenths seen once. The specimen was PBMCs. The source of these receptors is a man in his thirties or forties in good health and CMV-seropositive.

This clone was counted between two and nine times. The rearrangement joins TRBV7-9 to TRBJ1-1; D remains unclear. V was shortened by 5 bases and J by 1 base, with 11 bases between the two germline ends. This CDR3 contains 14 residues. The germline gives CDR1 SEHNR, CDR2 FQNEAQ (reference sequence). The CDR3 region is CASSAQAGNTEAFF. In DNA, the CDR3 is TGTGCCAGCAGCGCACAAGCGGGGAACACTGAAGCTTTCTTT.

V and J are TRBV11-2 and TRBJ2-5; TRBD2 matches at 9 bases. Germline trimming cut 6 bases from V and 4 bases from J; bases unmatched to any gene: 9. The germline gives CDR1 SGHAT, CDR2 FQNNGV. The CDR3 length is 15 residues. Written as DNA, the CDR3 is TGTGCCAGCAGTAGGAGCGGGGGGCGGGGAGAGACCCAGTACTTC. It specifies CASSRSGGRGETQYF.

This chain connects TRBV14 to TRBJ1-1; 8 nucleotides line up with TRBD1. Unmatched junction bases numbered 2, after V lost 0 bases and J lost 11 bases. The germline gives CDR1 SGHDN, CDR2 FVKESK. This CDR3 is built from 12 residues. The CDR3 loop reads CASSQDRGRAFF. The CDR3 DNA follows: TGTGCCAGCAGCCAAGACAGGGGGCGGGCTTTCTTT. Supplemented by reference TRBV14 and TRBJ1-1, the full variable domain reads EAGVTQFPSHSVIEKGQTVTLRCDPISGHDNLYWYRRVMGKEIKFLLHFVKESKQDESGMPNNRFLAERTGGTYSTLKVQPAELEDSGVYFCASSQDRGRAFFGQGTRLTVV.